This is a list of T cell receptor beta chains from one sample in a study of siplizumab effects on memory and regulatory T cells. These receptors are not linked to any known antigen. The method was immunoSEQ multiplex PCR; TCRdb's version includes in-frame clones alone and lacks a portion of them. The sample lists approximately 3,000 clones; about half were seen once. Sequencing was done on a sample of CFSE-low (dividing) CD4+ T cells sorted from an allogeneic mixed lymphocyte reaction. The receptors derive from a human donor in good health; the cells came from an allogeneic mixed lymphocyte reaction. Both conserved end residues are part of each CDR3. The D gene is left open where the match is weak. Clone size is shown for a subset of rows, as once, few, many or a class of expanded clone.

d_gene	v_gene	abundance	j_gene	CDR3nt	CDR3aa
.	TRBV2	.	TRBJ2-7	TGTGCCAGCAGCCTCCAGGGATACGAGCAGTACTTC	CASSLQGYEQYF
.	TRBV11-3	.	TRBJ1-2	TGTGCCAGCAGCTTAGAGGGCAGGAGCGGGAACTATGGCTACACCTTC	CASSLEGRSGNYGYTF
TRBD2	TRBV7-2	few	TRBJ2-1	TGTGCCAGCAGCTTAGCGCTCGTAGCGGGAGCCTACAATGAGCAGTTCTTC	CASSLALVAGAYNEQFF
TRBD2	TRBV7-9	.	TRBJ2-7	TGTGCCAGCACCCTCGGACTAGCGGGGGTCTACGAGCAGTACTTC	CASTLGLAGVYEQYF
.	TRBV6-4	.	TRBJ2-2	TGTGCCAGCGCGCGGACAGAAGACACCGGGGAGCTGTTTTTT	CASARTEDTGELFF
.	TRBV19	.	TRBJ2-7	TGTGCCATTCTCTATGAGCAGTACTTC	CAILYEQYF
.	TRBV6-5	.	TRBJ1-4	TGTGCCAGCAGTTACTGGGGGGGCGAAAAACTGTTTTTT	CASSYWGGEKLFF
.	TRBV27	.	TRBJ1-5	TGTGCCAGCAGCAGGGATCCGGTTCAGCCCCAGCATTTT	CASSRDPVQPQHF
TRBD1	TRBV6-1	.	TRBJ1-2	TGTGCCAGCAGTGAGGACAGGGGAAACTATGGCTACACCTTC	CASSEDRGNYGYTF
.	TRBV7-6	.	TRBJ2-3	TGTGCCAGCAGCCCTGAGGTAGATACGCAGTATTTT	CASSPEVDTQYF
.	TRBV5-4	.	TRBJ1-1	TGTGCCAGCAGCCCCGGTGGGAGAACGCCACCTTTCTTT	CASSPGGRTPPFF
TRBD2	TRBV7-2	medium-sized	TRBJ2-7	TGTGCCAGCAGCTTCCGCGGGAGTCCCCGCGAGCAGTACTTC	CASSFRGSPREQYF
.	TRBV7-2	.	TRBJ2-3	TGTGCCAGCAGCACGAAGGGTAGCGTTACGCAGTATTTT	CASSTKGSVTQYF
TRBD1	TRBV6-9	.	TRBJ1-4	TGTGCCAGCAGAAACGGACAGGGGCGTGAAAAACTGTTTTTT	CASRNGQGREKLFF
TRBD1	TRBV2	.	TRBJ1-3	TGTGCCAGCAGCAAAGGGACAGCAAACTCTGGAAACACCATATATTTT	CASSKGTANSGNTIYF